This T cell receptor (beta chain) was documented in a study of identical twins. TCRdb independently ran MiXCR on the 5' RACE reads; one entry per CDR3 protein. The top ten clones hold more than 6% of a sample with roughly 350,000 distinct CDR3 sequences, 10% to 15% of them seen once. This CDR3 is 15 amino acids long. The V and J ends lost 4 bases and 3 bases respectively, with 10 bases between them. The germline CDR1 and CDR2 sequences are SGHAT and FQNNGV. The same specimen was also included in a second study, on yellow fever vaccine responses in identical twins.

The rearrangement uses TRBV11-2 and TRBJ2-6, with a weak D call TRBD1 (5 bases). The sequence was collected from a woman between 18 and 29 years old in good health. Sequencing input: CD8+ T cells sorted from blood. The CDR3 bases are TGTGCCAGCAGCTCCCAGGGCGGTGGGGCCAACGTCCTGACTTTC. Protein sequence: CASSSQGGGANVLTF.